The TCR beta chain under discussion was sequenced for a study of T cell repertoires in cytomegalovirus infection. The wider study: It can be stated that public TCR beta signatures indicated CMV infection as well as a matching HLA type.

TCRdb re-derived calls from the reads in MiXCR, one entry per CDR3 protein. This repertoire shows about 110,000 distinct CDR3 sequences, 10% found once; its top ten account for approximately 30%. General observations from the study: In two of eight donors, the top clonotype was HLA-C-restricted CMV-specific. Cumulative frequency of public TCR beta families picked out carriers of CMV plus the relevant HLA.

Germline V gene data show CDR1 as SGHTA and CDR2 as FQGNSA. CDR3 length: 16 residues. Trimming cost V 5 bases and J 0 bases, with 13 bases left between them. This clonotype was seen many times. Its target is unknown. Sequencing was performed on PBMCs, sequenced either directly or after in vitro stimulation (not recorded which). The rearrangement uses TRBV7-2 and TRBJ2-2; D is uncertain. The TCR comes from a human donor in good health (CMV status not recorded). Some clones in this sample may be carry-over from other donors' samples. The CDR3 region is CASSPVLGANTGELFF. CDR3 coding DNA: TGTGCCAGCAGCCCCGTCCTGGGCGCGAACACCGGGGAGCTGTTTTTT.